What follows are 22 T cell receptor beta chains derived from one specimen sequenced in a study of metastatic and nonmetastatic thyroid tumors. Ahead of thyroid surgery, no patient had received treatment of any kind. MiXCR reprocessed the PCR reads for TCRdb. The sample comprises some 28,000 clones, more than 20% of which are singletons, and roughly two fifths rests with the top ten. The material sequenced was blood. These receptors were taken from a female donor with papillary thyroid cancer or a benign thyroid nodule (not recorded which). Some clones in this sample may be carry-over from other donors' samples.

This clone has at least ten counts. The rearrangement joins TRBV7-3 to TRBJ2-1; maybe TRBD2 (6 bases). The CDR3 runs 13 residues. The V and J ends lost 3 bases and 7 bases respectively, with 10 bases between them. Per germline, CDR1 SGHTA and CDR2 FQGTGA. The CDR3: CASSFGRWNEQFF. The CDR3 DNA is TGTGCCAGCAGCTTCGGGAGATGGAATGAGCAGTTCTTC.

In its sample, this clone is medium-sized. This chain joins TRBV6-1 and TRBJ1-3; 8 bases agree with TRBD1. Germline CDR1 and CDR2: MNHNS and SASEGT. The CDR3 consists of 15 residues. The V segment lost 5 bases and the J segment 0 bases; nucleotides outside the gene matches: 3. DNA of the CDR3: TGTGCCAGCAGTTGGACAGGGCTCTCTGGAAACACCATATATTTT. Translation: CASSWTGLSGNTIYF.

The chain carries TRBV20-1 and TRBJ2-5; 7 bases map to TRBD2. Looked up from germline, CDR1 is DFQATT and CDR2 is SNEGSKA (reference sequence). The ends lost 5 bases at V and 1 base at J; junction bases unmatched: 4. The CDR3 has 13 amino acids. CDR3 DNA: TGCAGTGCTCCGGGACTATTCCAAGAGACCCAGTACTTC. This codes for CSAPGLFQETQYF.

In this sample, this clone turned up a few times. The rearrangement links TRBV6-2 or TRBV6-3 to TRBJ2-7; D might be TRBD2 (6 bases). There are 13 residues in the CDR3. Germline V CDR1 and CDR2: MNHEY, SVGEGT. Trimming left V 8 bases short and J 2 bases short, with 13 bases between. The CDR3 loop reads CASGGMGTYEQYF. For the CDR3, the DNA is TGTGCCAGCGGAGGGATGGGGACCTACGAGCAGTACTTC.

This chain connects TRBV9 to TRBJ2-1, with TRBD1 as a possible D gene (5 bases). CDR3 length: 16 residues. The V gene's germline CDR1 is SGDLS and CDR2 YYNGEE. The ends were cut back, 3 bases at V and 0 bases at J, with 13 bases in the middle. The CDR3 sequence: CASSEGLAGSYNEQFF. The CDR3 DNA reads TGTGCCAGCAGCGAGGGGTTAGCAGGCTCCTACAATGAGCAGTTCTTC. Using reference TRBV9 and TRBJ2-1 for the parts outside the CDR3, the full variable domain is DSGVTQTPKHLITATGQRVTLRCSPRSGDLSVYWYQQSLDQGLQFLIQYYNGEERAKGNILERFSAQQFPDLHSELNLSSLELGDSALYFCASSEGLAGSYNEQFFGPGTRLTVL.

There are many counts of this clone. Other nucleotide sequences in the sample specify the same CDR3. The chain joins TRBV12-3 or TRBV12-4 to TRBJ1-1; the D gene is possibly TRBD1 (5 bases). The CDR3 loop spans 13 amino acids. The V end was cut by 5 bases, the J end by 4 bases, with 11 bases between. The CDR3 nucleotides are TGTGCCAGCAGTCCGGGGCGGCCCACTGAAGCTTTCTTT. It specifies CASSPGRPTEAFF.

This clone came up many times. The chain is built from TRBV11-2 and TRBJ2-2; maybe TRBD2 (5 bases). The germline V gene encodes CDR1 SGHAT and CDR2 FQNNGV. This CDR3 is built from 16 residues. V gave up 6 bases and J gave up 5 bases, with 19 bases separating them. The CDR3 region is CASRPAGLDQTGELFF. The CDR3 nucleotides read TGTGCCAGCAGGCCTGCCGGACTGGACCAGACCGGGGAGCTGTTTTTT.

The sample holds many counts of this clone. V and J are TRBV12-5 and TRBJ1-2, with TRBD1 matching over 10 bases. The CDR3 covers 15 residues. Per the germline V gene, CDR1 is LGHNT and CDR2 is FRNRAP. V was pared by 1 base and J by 5 bases, with 4 bases of the junction left unmatched. The CDR3 loop is CASGLGGQGVYGYTF. CDR3 DNA: TGTGCTAGTGGTTTGGGCGGACAGGGGGTGTATGGCTACACCTTC.

This clone was counted many times. The chain employs TRBV20-1 and TRBJ2-5, with TRBD1 matching over 9 bases. V dropped 0 bases and J dropped 3; count of bases not matched to a gene: 5. The CDR3 covers 15 residues. Germline CDR1 and CDR2: DFQATT and SNEGSKA (reference sequence). CDR3: CSARDLGTGKETQYF. For the CDR3, the DNA is TGCAGTGCTAGAGATCTCGGGACAGGGAAAGAGACCCAGTACTTC.

This clone has a handful of counts. The chain links TRBV24-1 to TRBJ2-7; possibly TRBD2 for D (6 bases). Germline V gene sequence: CDR1 KGHDR, CDR2 SFDVKD. V shed 3 bases and J shed 9 bases, with 14 bases lying between them. The CDR3 length is 13 residues. DNA of the CDR3: TGTGCCACCAGTGATCACCTGAGCGGGCCGCAGTACTTC. Translated, it gives CATSDHLSGPQYF.

As for this clone: Germline is not matched at one junction end, which may reflect a read error. The chain carries TRBV6-5 and TRBJ2-5, with D unclear. Germline V CDR1 and CDR2: MNHEY, SVGAGI. The CDR3 is made up of 14 amino acids. CDR3 amino acids: CASSYSVFQETQYF. CDR3 nucleotides: TGCGCCAGCAGTTACTCGGTATTCCAAGAGACCCAGTACTTC.

A note on this clone: Additional DNA sequences in this sample encode the identical CDR3. The chain couples TRBV6-1 to TRBJ2-3; D is ambiguous. The CDR3 covers 13 residues. Trimming cost V 6 bases and J 1 base, with 8 bases left between them. The germline gives CDR1 MNHNS, CDR2 SASEGT. DNA for the CDR3: TGTGCCAGCAGACCCCCAGGCACAGATACGCAGTATTTT. Residues: CASRPPGTDTQYF.

This clone occurred many times. The V and J genes are TRBV19 and TRBJ2-1, with D tentatively TRBD2 (5 bases). CDR1 is LNHDA, CDR2 SQIVND, per germline (reference sequence). V lost 3 bases and J lost 9, with 12 bases in between. CDR3 length: 13 amino acids. The CDR3 loop reads CASSMPSMGEQFF. The DNA of the CDR3 is TGTGCCAGTAGTATGCCTAGCATGGGTGAGCAGTTCTTC.

This clone was detected many times. The chain couples TRBV5-1 to TRBJ1-3; possibly TRBD1 for D (5 bases). Trimming removed 4 bases from V and 4 bases from J, with 18 bases in between. From germline, CDR1 is SGHRS and CDR2 YFSETQ. The CDR3 consists of 16 residues. The CDR3 bases are TGCGCCAGCAGCCCCCTGGCAGGGACCTCAGGAAACACCATATATTTT. It encodes CASSPLAGTSGNTIYF.

The sample holds a few counts of this clone. The limits of the CDR3 on the DNA are not certain, so only TCRdb's listed CDR3 is given. This chain joins TRBV7-8 and TRBJ2-2; the DNA was not used to check the table's D call, TRBD1. The CDR3 comprises 16 residues, both ends counted. Germline V CDR1 and CDR2: SGHVS, FQNEAQ. The chain's CDR3 is CASSVGRGTNTGEPFF.

The chain couples TRBV11-2 to TRBJ2-2; 15 positions agree with TRBD2. The germline V gene encodes CDR1 SGHAT and CDR2 FQNNGV. With 2 bases clipped from V and 2 bases from J, the junction kept 3 bases outside the gene matches. The CDR3 contains 18 residues. The CDR3 sequence is CASSLRTSGRANTGELFF. The CDR3, as DNA: TGTGCCAGCAGCTTAAGGACTAGCGGGAGGGCCAACACCGGGGAGCTGTTTTTT.

This clone has at least ten counts. This chain's CDR3 is CSARARVGGNTIYF. The CDR3 DNA sequence: TGCAGTGCTAGAGCCAGGGTCGGGGGAAACACCATATATTTT. The chain combines TRBV20-1 with TRBJ1-3, with a possible D match to TRBD1 (5 bases). The germline gives CDR1 DFQATT, CDR2 SNEGSKA (reference sequence). This CDR3 spans 14 amino acids. Trimming removed 1 base from V and 4 bases from J, with 11 bases in between.

The gene calls are TRBV18 and TRBJ1-1, with D possibly matching TRBD1 (5 bases). Germline CDR1 and CDR2: KGHSH and LQKENI. The V end was cut by 3 bases, the J end by 5 bases, with 10 bases between. This CDR3 is 13 amino acids long. CDR3 amino acids: CASSPQAGTEAFF. CDR3 nucleotide sequence: TGTGCCAGCTCACCCCAGGCAGGGACTGAAGCTTTCTTT.

This clone appeared many times. The chain joins TRBV20-1 to TRBJ2-7; 11 bases are a match to TRBD1. The CDR3 is 15 amino acids. Losses at the gene ends were 6 bases for V and 2 bases for J; bases not matched to a gene: 9. Germline loops: CDR1 DFQATT, CDR2 SNEGSKA (reference sequence). This CDR3 is CSAPRDRGAAYEQYF. As DNA, the CDR3 is TGCAGTGCACCCCGGGACAGGGGGGCGGCCTACGAGCAGTACTTC.

The chain recombines TRBV5-1 with TRBJ2-2; no clear D gene. CDR3 length equals 13 residues. Germline CDR1 and CDR2: SGHRS and YFSETQ. V lost 0 bases and J lost 9, with 9 bases in between. CDR3 sequence (DNA): TGCGCCAGCAGCTTGGCCCAAGATAGGGAGCTGTTTTTT. Translated, it gives CASSLAQDRELFF.

The chain is built from TRBV11-2 and TRBJ1-5; D possibly corresponds to TRBD1 (5 bases). CDR3 size: 14 residues. Germline V gives CDR1 SGHAT, CDR2 FQNNGV. V dropped 5 bases and J dropped 5 bases, with 13 bases sitting between them. The CDR3 nucleotides are TGTGCCAGCAGCCCCGGGACCTCCCATCAGCCCCAGCATTTT. Encoded protein: CASSPGTSHQPQHF.

This clone showed up many times. For the CDR3, the DNA is TGTGCCAGCAGCTTTTCCCAGGATTTACACGAGCAGTACTTC. Translated, it gives CASSFSQDLHEQYF. The chain employs TRBV7-9 and TRBJ2-7; D unresolved. The germline V and J ends were trimmed by 3 bases and 5 bases, with 14 bases remaining between them. There are 14 residues in the CDR3. Germline V gene sequence: CDR1 SEHNR, CDR2 FQNEAQ (reference sequence).